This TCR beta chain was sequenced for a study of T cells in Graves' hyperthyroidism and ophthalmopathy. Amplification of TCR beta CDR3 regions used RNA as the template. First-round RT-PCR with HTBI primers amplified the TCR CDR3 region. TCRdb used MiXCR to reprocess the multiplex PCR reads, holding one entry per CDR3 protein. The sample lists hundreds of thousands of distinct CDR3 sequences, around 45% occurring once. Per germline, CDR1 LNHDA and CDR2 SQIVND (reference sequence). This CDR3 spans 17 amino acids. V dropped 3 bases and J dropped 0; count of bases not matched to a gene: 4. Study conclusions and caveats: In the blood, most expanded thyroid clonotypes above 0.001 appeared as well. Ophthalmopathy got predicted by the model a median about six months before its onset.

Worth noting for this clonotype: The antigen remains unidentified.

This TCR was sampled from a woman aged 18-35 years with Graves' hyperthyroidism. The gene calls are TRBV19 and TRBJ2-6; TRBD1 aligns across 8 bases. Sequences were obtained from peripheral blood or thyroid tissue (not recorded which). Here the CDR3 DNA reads TGTGCCAGTAGTATCGACAGGGGTTACTCTGGGGCCAACGTCCTGACTTTC. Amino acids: CASSIDRGYSGANVLTF.